This T cell receptor (beta chain) was profiled in a study of blood T cell repertoires in COVID-19. Across the study: The samples span acute and convalescent COVID-19 from the United States, Italy and Spain. T cells, B-cell-depleted T cells, or PBMCs provided the cDNA or gDNA that served as material.

In the original processing: How many nucleated cells were present was estimated from reference gene primer amplification. Sequencing was performed with immunoSEQ multiplex PCR; in TCRdb, only in-frame clones are kept and a portion is missing. The DNA was the basis for D and trimming; V, J and clone size are from that table. The sample has roughly 160,000 clones, approximately 86% seen once. Seattle researchers signed up patients amid active infection and tracked them longitudinally. Per the germline V gene, CDR1 is SGHDT and CDR2 is YYEEEE. The germline V and J ends were trimmed by 2 bases and 1 base, with 7 bases remaining between them. The CDR3 length is 14 residues.

The genes are TRBV5-6 and TRBJ1-3; D remains ambiguous. This clonotype was sampled from a man aged 55-75 years with COVID-19, enrolled during active disease. Sequencing was performed on peripheral blood. CDR3 sequence (DNA): TGTGCCAGCAGCTTTGGCCTTTCTGGAAACACCATATATTTT. Translating it yields CASSFGLSGNTIYF.